This entry lists 19 T cell receptor beta chains sequenced from one sample in a study of T cell changes during pregnancy in multiple sclerosis. Here immunoSEQ multiplex PCR was the method, and the copy in TCRdb shows in-frame clones only, minus some. The sample includes approximately 110,000 clones, approximately 91% of them seen just once. The material was peripheral blood, obtained after pregnancy. The origin of the receptors is a female donor with multiple sclerosis, enrolled in a pregnancy study.

The chain combines TRBV6-5 with TRBJ1-6; maybe TRBD1 (6 bases). Trimming pared 5 bases from V and 5 bases from J, leaving 13 bases between. From germline, CDR1 is MNHEY and CDR2 SVGAGI. This CDR3 spans 15 amino acids. The CDR3 DNA is TGTGCCAGCAGTATCCTGGACAGCGATAATTCACCCCTCCACTTT. It translates to CASSILDSDNSPLHF.

V usage is TRBV27 and J usage is TRBJ1-5; the D is unclear. CDR3 length: 13 residues. CDR1 is MNHEY, CDR2 SMNVEV, per germline (reference sequence). Trimming stripped 2 bases from V and 6 bases from J, with 8 bases between. Here the CDR3 reads CASSLKGGQPQHF. In nucleotides, the CDR3 is TGTGCCAGCAGTTTAAAGGGAGGTCAGCCCCAGCATTTT.

V usage is TRBV7-9 and J usage is TRBJ2-1; TRBD2 might be the D (7 bases). Trimming took off 9 bases at V and 5 bases at J, with 29 bases between the two ends. The CDR3 is 18 amino acids. Germline V gene sequence: CDR1 SEHNR, CDR2 FQNEAQ (reference sequence). The chain's CDR3 is CARERGGHEVATDNEQFF. The CDR3 region has the DNA TGTGCCAGGGAGAGGGGGGGGCATGAGGTTGCTACCGACAATGAGCAGTTCTTC.

The chain couples TRBV13 to TRBJ2-7, with 7 bases aligning to TRBD1. V dropped 5 bases and J dropped 4; count of bases not matched to a gene: 5. Germline V lookup: CDR1 PRHDT, CDR2 FYEKMQ (reference sequence). This CDR3 has 13 residues. CDR3 DNA: TGTGCCAGCAGCCCCGGGGACAGTTACGAGCAGTACTTC. Its translation: CASSPGDSYEQYF.

The rearrangement uses TRBV14 and TRBJ2-7, with D possibly TRBD2 on 6 matching bases. There are 14 residues in the CDR3. Trimming took off 1 base at V and 3 bases at J, with 10 bases between the two ends. Germline CDR1 is SGHDN and CDR2 is FVKESK. The CDR3 DNA sequence: TGTGCCAGCAGCCAAGGACTCGGGGGCTACGAGCAGTACTTC. This encodes CASSQGLGGYEQYF. Using reference TRBV14 and TRBJ2-7 for the parts outside the CDR3, the full variable domain is EAGVTQFPSHSVIEKGQTVTLRCDPISGHDNLYWYRRVMGKEIKFLLHFVKESKQDESGMPNNRFLAERTGGTYSTLKVQPAELEDSGVYFCASSQGLGGYEQYFGPGTRLTVT.

V is TRBV19 and J is TRBJ2-7; 10 bases match TRBD2. V shed 2 bases and J 7 bases; nucleotides not matched to a gene: 5. The germline gives CDR1 LNHDA, CDR2 SQIVND (reference sequence). The CDR3 covers 14 residues. The CDR3 sequence: CASSIRAGGSEQYF. CDR3 nucleotide sequence: TGTGCCAGTAGTATACGAGCGGGGGGGAGTGAGCAGTACTTC.

CDR3 in DNA: TGCGCCAGCAGCCAAGCTACAGATACGCAGTATTTT. Its protein product is CASSQATDTQYF. The V and J genes are TRBV4-1 and TRBJ2-3, with D hard to call. The CDR3 runs to 12 residues. Germline V lookup: CDR1 MGHRA, CDR2 YSYEKL. V was cut by 1 base and J by 3 bases, with 2 bases left in between.

J is TRBJ1-3 and V is TRBV5-4; D gene uncertain. The CDR3 is 14 residues long. Germline V gene lookup returns CDR1 SGHNT and CDR2 YYREEE (reference sequence). Trimming took off 2 bases at V and 7 bases at J, with 13 bases between the two ends. The CDR3 DNA follows: TGTGCCAGCAGCTTCTCGGAAGGGAGGAACACCATATATTTT. The encoded protein is CASSFSEGRNTIYF.

The chain couples TRBV2 to TRBJ1-2; D perhaps matches TRBD1 (6 bases). Deletions cut 3 bases from V and 2 bases from J, with 10 bases between. The CDR3 totals 14 residues. Looked up from germline, CDR1 is SNHLY and CDR2 is FYNNEI. CDR3 loop: CASSDPGQNYGYTF. The CDR3 DNA is TGTGCCAGCAGTGACCCCGGACAGAACTATGGCTACACCTTC.

The chain joins TRBV25-1 to TRBJ2-2; D might be TRBD2 (5 bases). The CDR3 is made up of 15 amino acids. The V gene's germline CDR1 is MGHDK and CDR2 SYGVNS. Trimming cost V 6 bases and J 5 bases, with 16 bases left between them. The CDR3 here is CASRPGGGRTGELFF. CDR3 sequence (DNA): TGTGCCAGCAGGCCCGGAGGAGGTCGTACCGGGGAGCTGTTTTTT.

The rearrangement links TRBV5-6 to TRBJ1-2; D unresolved. The V gene lost 4 bases and the J gene lost 2 bases, with 12 bases spanning the gap. Germline lookup yields CDR1 SGHDT and CDR2 YYEEEE. The CDR3 length is 14 residues. CDR3 sequence reads: CASSELTGNYGYTF. In DNA form, the CDR3 reads TGTGCCAGCAGCGAATTGACGGGAAACTATGGCTACACCTTC.

The chain uses TRBV4-2 and TRBJ2-5; 8 positions agree with TRBD2. Trimming at V came to 0 bases and at J to 1 base, leaving 10 bases not matched to a gene. This CDR3 contains 18 residues. Per the germline V gene, CDR1 is LGHNA and CDR2 is YNFKEQ. The CDR3 DNA is TGTGCCAGCAGCCAAGAAGGGGTGGGACTAGATTCCCAAGAGACCCAGTACTTC. Protein sequence: CASSQEGVGLDSQETQYF.

The rearrangement links TRBV5-1 to TRBJ2-3, with D uncertain. The V and J ends lost 0 bases and 0 bases respectively, with 11 bases between them. This CDR3 comprises 16 residues. Germline values: CDR1 SGHRS, CDR2 YFSETQ. The DNA of the CDR3 is TGCGCCAGCAGCTTGGATTCGGAGTTAAGCACAGATACGCAGTATTTT. Amino acids: CASSLDSELSTDTQYF. Filled out from reference TRBV5-1 and TRBJ2-3, the complete variable domain reads KAGVTQTPRYLIKTRGQQVTLSCSPISGHRSVSWYQQTPGQGLQFLFEYFSETQRNKGNFPGRFSGRQFSNSRSEMNVSTLELGDSALYLCASSLDSELSTDTQYFGPGTRLTVL.

V gene TRBV7-8 combines with J gene TRBJ2-1; TRBD2 might be the D (5 bases). The germline CDR1 and CDR2 sequences are SGHVS and FQNEAQ. Trimming pared 1 base from V and 1 base from J, leaving 5 bases between. The length of the CDR3 is 14 residues. The CDR3 nucleotides are TGTGCCAGCAGCTTAGGCGGGTCCTACAATGAGCAGTTCTTC. It is translated as CASSLGGSYNEQFF.

This sequence joins TRBV5-4 and TRBJ2-7, with 11 bases aligning to TRBD1. CDR1 is SGHNT, CDR2 YYREEE, per germline (reference sequence). The V and J ends lost 0 bases and 7 bases, in that order; junction bases with no gene match: 6. CDR3 length: 15 residues. The CDR3 DNA reads as TGTGCCAGCAGCTTGGCCGGGACAGGGGGTCGGGAGCAGTACTTC. Protein sequence: CASSLAGTGGREQYF.

CDR3 coding DNA: TGTGCCAGCAGTTACGAGAGCGGGGGGCGGGGATACGAGCAGTACTTC. Protein sequence: CASSYESGGRGYEQYF. This chain connects TRBV6-5 to TRBJ2-7, with 9 bases aligning to TRBD2. Germline V gene sequence: CDR1 MNHEY, CDR2 SVGAGI. V dropped 2 bases and J dropped 4; count of bases not matched to a gene: 9. CDR3 size: 16 residues.

This chain uses TRBV6-4 with TRBJ1-1, with 12 bases matching TRBD1. The germline V gene encodes CDR1 MRHNA and CDR2 SNTAGT. The V and J ends lost 6 bases and 3 bases, in that order; junction bases with no gene match: 5. The CDR3 has 15 amino acids. CDR3 in DNA: TGTGCCAGCAGGGGGACAGGGGGCGAGGACACTGAAGCTTTCTTT. Amino acid sequence: CASRGTGGEDTEAFF.

The chain joins TRBV5-8 to TRBJ1-1; no clear D. The CDR3 is 11 amino acids. With 0 bases removed from V and 5 bases from J, the gap between germline ends came to 2 bases. Germline CDR1 and CDR2: SGHTS and YDEGEE. The CDR3 is CASSLATEAFF. CDR3 sequence (DNA): TGTGCCAGCAGCTTGGCTACTGAAGCTTTCTTT.

The chain uses TRBV5-1 and TRBJ1-1, with D perhaps TRBD1 (5 bases). V lost 2 bases to trimming and J lost 8 bases, with 10 bases between them. The CDR3 contains 12 residues. Germline CDR1 and CDR2: SGHRS and YFSETQ. The CDR3 region is CASSFGGSEAFF. CDR3 nucleotide sequence: TGCGCCAGCAGCTTCGGGGGATCCGAAGCTTTCTTT.